This T cell receptor (beta chain) was captured by sequencing in a study of blood T cell repertoires in COVID-19. Overall study: Samples came from the United States, Italy and Spain, spanning acute and convalescent COVID-19. Nucleic acid was either cDNA or gDNA, and it came from T cells, B-cell-depleted T cells, or PBMCs.

In the original processing: Estimates of nucleated cell counts were drawn from the amplification of reference gene primers. Here immunoSEQ multiplex PCR was the method, and the copy in TCRdb shows in-frame clones only, minus some. That table gives V, J and clone size, and the DNA gave D and trimming. In the table there are about 90,000 clones, 60% to 80% of which are singletons. Sequencing was performed on peripheral blood. The receptor was derived from a woman at least 80 years old with acute or convalescent COVID-19.

The CDR3, as DNA: TGTGCCAGTAGTACCCGACAGGGCTCGGGAGCTGGGGCCAACGTCCTGACTTTC. Translating it yields CASSTRQGSGAGANVLTF. The rearrangement links TRBV19 to TRBJ2-6, with D perhaps TRBD1 (7 bases). Germline-derived CDR1 and CDR2 are LNHDA and SQIVND (reference sequence). The CDR3 runs to 18 residues. Trimming took 4 bases from V and 2 from J, leaving 18 bases between them.